What follows is one TCR beta chain and its context. The antigen remains undetermined. This record comes from a study of cytomegalovirus exposure and HLA in healthy donors. For the study at large: The approximately 120 validation repertoires used the same platform as the roughly 670 first-cohort repertoires, a later analysis reported.

Germline CDR1 SGHRS, CDR2 YFSETQ. Trimming removed 4 bases at V and 2 bases at J, with 18 bases between. This CDR3 comprises 16 residues. Study-wide findings and caveats: Using the classifier, cytomegalovirus status was reportedly diagnosed with high specificity and sensitivity.

The repertoire was sequenced with immunoSEQ multiplex PCR; TCRdb's copy has only in-frame clones and lacks some. Here the sample spans around 120,000 clones, 88% being singletons. This TCR was recovered from a man between 18 and 29 years old in good health and CMV-seronegative. The chain couples TRBV5-1 to TRBJ1-2; D remains ambiguous. Sequencing was done on a sample of PBMCs. CDR3 nucleotide sequence: TGCGCCAGCAGCCGGTCTCCCCCACCGTCGAACTATGGCTACACCTTC. This sequence encodes CASSRSPPPSNYGYTF.